The 18 T cell receptor beta chains reported below all come from one sample, sequenced in a study of cytotoxic CD8 clonotypes in ibrutinib-treated CLL. Produced via immunoSEQ multiplex PCR; TCRdb's table is partial and in-frame only. The table has about 29,000 clones, around 76% seen once. Material: PBMCs, obtained after 36 months of ibrutinib treatment. These receptors all come from a human donor with chronic lymphocytic leukemia.

The rearrangement links TRBV6-5 to TRBJ1-2, with D hard to call. From germline, CDR1 is MNHEY and CDR2 SVGAGI. CDR3 length equals 12 residues. V lost 2 bases and J lost 4, with 5 bases in between. In DNA form, the CDR3 reads TGTGCCAGCAGTTACCTGGGCTATGGCTACACCTTC. Residues: CASSYLGYGYTF.

V is TRBV27 and J is TRBJ1-6; 9 positions match TRBD1. The CDR3 extends over 14 amino acids. Per germline, CDR1 MNHEY and CDR2 SMNVEV (reference sequence). Losses at the gene ends were 6 bases for V and 6 bases for J; bases not matched to a gene: 3. The CDR3 DNA is TGTGCCAGCAGGGGACAGGGAAGTAATTCACCCCTCCACTTT. This codes for CASRGQGSNSPLHF.

The chain uses TRBV5-1 and TRBJ1-2; perhaps TRBD1 as D (5 bases). CDR3 length equals 16 residues. Germline V gene sequence: CDR1 SGHRS, CDR2 YFSETQ. V lost 4 bases and J lost 4, with 20 bases in between. CDR3 region: CASSTEVQGGLYGYTF. CDR3 bases: TGCGCCAGCAGCACGGAGGTTCAGGGAGGGCTCTATGGCTACACCTTC.

CDR3 sequence: CASSRLLDSNYGYTF. CDR3 sequence (DNA): TGTGCCAGCAGCCGCCTACTTGACAGTAACTATGGCTACACCTTC. This sequence joins TRBV11-2 and TRBJ1-2; possible D gene TRBD1, 5 bases. V lost 5 bases to trimming and J lost 1 base, with 14 bases between them. Germline CDR1 is SGHAT and CDR2 is FQNNGV. There are 15 residues in the CDR3.

The V and J genes are TRBV2 and TRBJ1-2; D uncertain. This CDR3 comprises 15 residues. Germline CDR1 reads SNHLY; CDR2 reads FYNNEI. V lost 1 base and J 4 bases, leaving 13 bases between the germline ends. The CDR3 protein is CASSEDMNSGYGYTF. CDR3 DNA sequence: TGTGCCAGCAGTGAAGACATGAACAGCGGCTATGGCTACACCTTC.

The chain uses TRBV18 and TRBJ1-2, with D possibly matching TRBD1 (6 bases). V lost 9 bases and J 8 bases, leaving 16 bases between the germline ends. The germline gives CDR1 KGHSH, CDR2 LQKENI. This CDR3 comprises 12 residues. The CDR3: CASTSRGSGYTF. The CDR3 DNA follows: TGTGCCAGTACTAGCAGGGGATCGGGCTACACCTTC.

This chain connects TRBV7-3 to TRBJ2-5; D is undetermined. Trimming left V 4 bases short and J 5 bases short, with 14 bases between. Germline loops: CDR1 SGHTA, CDR2 FQGTGA. The CDR3 totals 14 residues. The CDR3: CASSSGGLGETQYF. The CDR3, as DNA: TGTGCCAGCAGCTCCGGTGGGCTCGGGGAGACCCAGTACTTC.

This clone was seen more than once but under ten times. V usage is TRBV11-1 and J usage is TRBJ1-1; D uncertain. The germline gives CDR1 SGHAT, CDR2 FQDESV (reference sequence). There are 12 residues in the CDR3. The V and J ends lost 7 bases and 3 bases respectively, with 9 bases between them. The CDR3 loop reads CASTPLYTEAFF. CDR3 nucleotides: TGTGCCAGCACTCCTCTCTACACTGAAGCTTTCTTT. Filled out from reference TRBV11-1 and TRBJ1-1, the complete variable domain reads EAEVAQSPRYKITEKSQAVAFWCDPISGHATLYWYRQILGQGPELLVQFQDESVVDDSQLPKDRFSAERLKGVDSTLKIQPAELGDSAMYLCASTPLYTEAFFGQGTRLTVV.

This rearrangement joins TRBV7-3 to TRBJ2-3; a possible D gene is TRBD2 (5 bases). Per the germline V gene, CDR1 is SGHTA and CDR2 is FQGTGA. Trimming left V 1 base short and J 4 bases short, with 9 bases between. The CDR3 has 14 residues. The CDR3 nucleotides read TGTGCCAGCAGCTTAAAGGTAGCGCCAGATACGCAGTATTTT. This gives the protein CASSLKVAPDTQYF.

The chain has TRBV7-6 and TRBJ2-1; TRBD2 aligns across 10 bases. This CDR3 has 18 residues. Germline assignment: CDR1 SGHVS and CDR2 FNYEAQ. Unmatched junction bases numbered 10, after V lost 1 base and J lost 4 bases. This CDR3 reads CASSLDRSGGLIYNEQFF. Here the CDR3 DNA reads TGTGCCAGCAGCTTAGATCGTAGCGGGGGGCTTATATACAATGAGCAGTTCTTC. Together with reference TRBV7-6 and TRBJ2-1, the CDR3 gives the full variable domain: GAGVSQSPRYKVTKRGQDVALRCDPISGHVSLYWYRQALGQGPEFLTYFNYEAQQDKSGLPNDRFSAERPEGSISTLTIQRTEQRDSAMYRCASSLDRSGGLIYNEQFFGPGTRLTVL.

The CDR3 sequence: CASSIGITMGYTF. CDR3 nucleotides: TGTGCCAGTAGTATAGGGATTACGATGGGCTACACCTTC. The V and J genes are TRBV19 and TRBJ1-2; D gene uncertain. This CDR3 comprises 13 residues. V gave up 1 base and J gave up 8 bases, with 11 bases separating them. Germline V gene sequence: CDR1 LNHDA, CDR2 SQIVND (reference sequence).

The chain employs TRBV19 and TRBJ2-1; D might be TRBD1 or TRBD2, each matching 5 bases. V lost 5 bases, J lost 0 bases, and 11 bases lay in between. This CDR3 has 15 residues. The germline CDR1 and CDR2 sequences are LNHDA and SQIVND (reference sequence). The CDR3 loop reads CASSPGSYSYNEQFF. For the CDR3, the DNA is TGTGCCAGTAGTCCAGGGAGCTACTCCTACAATGAGCAGTTCTTC.

The gene calls are TRBV11-2 and TRBJ2-5; 10 positions agree with TRBD1. The V segment lost 5 bases and the J segment 5 bases; nucleotides outside the gene matches: 8. This CDR3 contains 15 residues. CDR1 is SGHAT and CDR2 is FQNNGV in the germline V gene. This CDR3 is CASSPGTGVAETQYF. CDR3 in DNA: TGTGCCAGCAGCCCCGGGACAGGGGTTGCGGAGACCCAGTACTTC.

This chain joins TRBV9 and TRBJ2-1; no firm D call. The CDR3 is 15 amino acids. Germline lookup yields CDR1 SGDLS and CDR2 YYNGEE. V was clipped by 1 base and J by 4 bases, with 12 bases between them. The CDR3 nucleotides read TGTGCCAGCAGCGTACAACCCGCACTTTACAATGAGCAGTTCTTC. This codes for CASSVQPALYNEQFF.

The table lists this clone with a few counts. This chain uses TRBV4-1 with TRBJ2-7, with D possibly called TRBD1 or TRBD2 (5 bases each). V was shortened by 1 base and J by 4 bases, with 11 bases between the two germline ends. This CDR3 is built from 14 residues. Germline CDR1 reads MGHRA; CDR2 reads YSYEKL. The CDR3 bases are TGCGCCAGCAGCCAAGCTAGGGGAGCGTACGAGCAGTACTTC. Protein sequence: CASSQARGAYEQYF.

The chain carries TRBV2 and TRBJ1-1; TRBD1 aligns across 8 bases. The trim removed 5 bases at V and 9 bases at J, leaving 2 bases unmatched. CDR1 is SNHLY, CDR2 FYNNEI, per germline. The CDR3 has 11 amino acids. The chain's CDR3 is CASSLRGQAFF. The CDR3 nucleotides read TGTGCCAGCAGTCTCAGGGGGCAAGCTTTCTTT. The whole variable domain, remainder taken from reference TRBV2 and TRBJ1-1, is EPEVTQTPSHQVTQMGQEVILRCVPISNHLYFYWYRQILGQKVEFLVSFYNNEISEKSEIFDDQFSVERPDGSNFTLKIRSTKLEDSAMYFCASSLRGQAFFGQGTRLTVV.

V is TRBV19 and J is TRBJ2-1; D is unclear. The V and J ends lost 5 bases and 6 bases respectively, with 14 bases between them. This CDR3 comprises 14 residues. CDR1 LNHDA and CDR2 SQIVND come from the germline V gene (reference sequence). The CDR3 reads CASSLVWTVNEQFF. The CDR3 coding sequence is TGTGCCAGTAGTCTTGTGTGGACGGTCAATGAGCAGTTCTTC.

This chain connects TRBV7-9 to TRBJ1-1; D unclear. V lost 5 bases and J lost 8, with 18 bases in between. The CDR3 covers 14 residues. Germline assignment: CDR1 SEHNR and CDR2 FQNEAQ (reference sequence). In DNA form, the CDR3 reads TGTGCCAGCAGCATAACCCGGGCCACCCTGGAAGCTTTCTTT. It yields the protein CASSITRATLEAFF.